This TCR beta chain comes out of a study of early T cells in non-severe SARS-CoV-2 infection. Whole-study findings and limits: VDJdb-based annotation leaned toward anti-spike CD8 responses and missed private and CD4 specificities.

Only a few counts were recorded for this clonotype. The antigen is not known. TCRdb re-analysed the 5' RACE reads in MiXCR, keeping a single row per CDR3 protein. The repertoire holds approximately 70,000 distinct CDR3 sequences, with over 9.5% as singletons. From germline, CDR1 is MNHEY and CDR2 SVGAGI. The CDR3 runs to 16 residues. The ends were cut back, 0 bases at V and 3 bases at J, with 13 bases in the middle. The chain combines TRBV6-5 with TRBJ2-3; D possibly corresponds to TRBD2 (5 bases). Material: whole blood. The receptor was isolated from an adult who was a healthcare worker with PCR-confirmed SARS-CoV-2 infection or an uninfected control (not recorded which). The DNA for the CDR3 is TGTGCCAGCAGTTACTCGATATTTGGCGGGACAGATACGCAGTATTTT. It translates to CASSYSIFGGTDTQYF.